This T cell receptor (beta chain) was observed in a study of T cell responses to AZD1222 COVID-19 vaccine. Study-level results: Repertoires were obtained solely post-peak T cell response.

Only in-frame clones appear in the TCRdb table, and some are missing; sequencing was by immunoSEQ multiplex PCR. The sample carries 140,000 to 150,000 clones, more than 75% recorded once. V lost 4 bases to trimming and J lost 5 bases; unmatched junction nucleotides: 11. Germline CDR1 ENHRY, CDR2 SYGVKD. The CDR3 contains 16 residues. As for this clone: Its antigen is not identified.

The sequencing used peripheral blood, collected on day 0 of MenACWY control vaccination. The TCR sequence derives from an adult in good health. The J gene is TRBJ2-3, the V gene TRBV10-3; 8 bases map to TRBD2. CDR3 sequence: CAISAGRRGAIDTQYF. CDR3 nucleotides: TGTGCCATCAGTGCCGGAAGGCGGGGGGCCATAGATACGCAGTATTTT.